The 18 T cell receptor beta chains below all came from one sample that was sequenced in a study of shared clonotypes between healthy human individuals. CD45RO-negative cells were positively selected for CCR7, leaving out terminally differentiated effector memory CD45RA+ cells. Assay used: immunoSEQ multiplex PCR; TCRdb lists only in-frame clones, some missing. In the table there are hundreds of thousands of clones, 85% to 95% of which are singletons. Sequenced input: naive CD8+ T cells sorted from blood. These receptors were collected from a woman younger than 45 in good health.

This clone was detected only once. V and J are TRBV7-9 and TRBJ2-6, with 7 positions matching TRBD1. V lost 10 bases to trimming and J lost 2 bases; unmatched junction nucleotides: 5. CDR1 and CDR2 (germline): SEHNR, FQNEAQ (reference sequence). The CDR3 runs to 14 residues. CDR3 loop: CATEGGAGANVLTF. CDR3 in DNA: TGTGCCACTGAAGGGGGCGCTGGGGCCAACGTCCTGACTTTC.

The chain combines TRBV19 with TRBJ1-1, with 7 bases lining up with TRBD1. The germline V gene encodes CDR1 LNHDA and CDR2 SQIVND (reference sequence). Germline trimming cut 4 bases from V and 5 bases from J; bases unmatched to any gene: 16. CDR3 size: 17 residues. The CDR3 region is CASSTLRQGPDRTEAFF. The CDR3 DNA follows: TGTGCCAGTAGTACTCTCCGACAGGGTCCAGATCGGACTGAAGCTTTCTTT. Full variable domain (remainder filled in from reference TRBV19 and TRBJ1-1): DGGITQSPKYLFRKEGQNVTLSCEQNLNHDAMYWYRQDPGQGLRLIYYSQIVNDFQKGDIAEGYSVSREKKESFPLTVTSAQKNPTAFYLCASSTLRQGPDRTEAFFGQGTRLTVV.

This chain connects TRBV5-6 to TRBJ2-2; D gene ambiguous. Germline CDR1 SGHDT, CDR2 YYEEEE. The V and J ends lost 0 bases and 1 base respectively, with 10 bases between them. The CDR3 has 16 residues. This chain's CDR3 is CASSLVGGMNTGELFF. The CDR3 region has the DNA TGTGCCAGCAGCTTGGTCGGCGGAATGAACACCGGGGAGCTGTTTTTT. The full variable domain, its missing parts supplied by reference TRBV5-6 and TRBJ2-2, is DAGVTQSPTHLIKTRGQQVTLRCSPKSGHDTVSWYQQALGQGPQFIFQYYEEEERQRGNFPDRFSGHQFPNYSSELNVNALLLGDSALYLCASSLVGGMNTGELFFGEGSRLTVL.

This chain connects TRBV5-4 to TRBJ2-7, with 12 positions matching TRBD2. Germline V gene sequence: CDR1 SGHNT, CDR2 YYREEE (reference sequence). V trimming: 5 bases; J trimming: 5 bases; junction bases outside the gene matches: 5. The CDR3 has 14 amino acids. The CDR3 sequence: CASRTSGSFHEQYF. In DNA form, the CDR3 reads TGTGCCAGCAGGACTAGCGGGAGTTTCCACGAGCAGTACTTC.

This sequence joins TRBV5-6 and TRBJ1-5; 9 bases match TRBD1. In germline, CDR1 is SGHDT, CDR2 YYEEEE. With V trimmed by 0 bases and J by 5 bases, 0 bases remained unmatched. There are 14 residues in the CDR3. The CDR3 here is CASSLDRGHQPQHF. In DNA form, the CDR3 reads TGTGCCAGCAGCTTGGACAGGGGGCATCAGCCCCAGCATTTT.

This chain joins TRBV16 and TRBJ2-5; D gene unclear. The CDR3 is made up of 12 amino acids. The V gene's germline CDR1 is KGHSY and CDR2 FQNENV. The V end lost 0 bases, the J end lost 12 bases, and 11 bases lay between the germline ends. CDR3 residues: CASSQSKPHKYF. CDR3 sequence (DNA): TGTGCCAGCAGCCAATCGAAGCCGCACAAGTACTTC. The entire variable domain, with the rest obtained from reference TRBV16 and TRBJ2-5, is as follows: GEEVAQTPKHLVRGEGQKAKLYCAPIKGHSYVFWYQQVLKNEFKFLISFQNENVFDETGMPKERFSAKCLPNSPCSLEIQATKLEDSAVYFCASSQSKPHKYFGPGTRLLVL.

This rearrangement joins TRBV5-6 to TRBJ2-7, with a weak D call TRBD2 (6 bases). This CDR3 spans 15 amino acids. The germline V and J ends were trimmed by 2 bases and 1 base, with 13 bases remaining between them. Germline V CDR1 and CDR2: SGHDT, YYEEEE. CDR3 region: CASSFAGGESYEQYF. The CDR3 DNA follows: TGTGCCAGCAGCTTTGCCGGGGGAGAGTCCTACGAGCAGTACTTC.

V gene TRBV9 combines with J gene TRBJ1-1; the D is unclear. With 4 bases removed from V and 8 bases from J, the gap between germline ends came to 24 bases. The CDR3 covers 16 residues. Germline V gives CDR1 SGDLS, CDR2 YYNGEE. CDR3 in DNA: TGTGCCAGCAGCCTAGGAACGGGCAACTACCTTGAGGAAGCTTTCTTT. Translated, it gives CASSLGTGNYLEEAFF.

The gene calls are TRBV12-5 and TRBJ1-1; D not resolved. Trimming took off 9 bases at V and 3 bases at J, with 8 bases between the two ends. Per the germline V gene, CDR1 is LGHNT and CDR2 is FRNRAP. The CDR3 spans 11 residues. The CDR3 coding sequence is TGTGCTAGCGGATCAGACACTGAAGCTTTCTTT. Translated: CASGSDTEAFF.

V usage is TRBV7-9 and J usage is TRBJ2-5; D possibly uses TRBD1 or TRBD2 (5 bases each). This CDR3 comprises 16 residues. V shed 3 bases and J shed 2 bases, with 16 bases lying between them. The germline gives CDR1 SEHNR, CDR2 FQNEAQ (reference sequence). Written as DNA, the CDR3 is TGTGCCAGCAGCTTCGAGGGGATTGGGAATCAAGAGACCCAGTACTTC. Translation: CASSFEGIGNQETQYF.

This clone was counted a single time. The chain employs TRBV29-1 and TRBJ2-1; D unclear. The CDR3 extends over 14 amino acids. The ends were cut back, 1 base at V and 2 bases at J, with 9 bases in the middle. The germline V gene encodes CDR1 SQVTM and CDR2 ANQGSEA. The CDR3 DNA reads TGCAGCGTTGAAGTCACAGCAGCCTACAATGAGCAGTTCTTC. Protein: CSVEVTAAYNEQFF.

The chain combines TRBV29-1 with TRBJ2-7; D remains ambiguous. This CDR3 has 13 residues. V shed 1 base and J shed 1 base, with 8 bases lying between them. CDR1 is SQVTM and CDR2 is ANQGSEA in the germline V gene. CDR3: CSVEGAESYEQYF. CDR3 DNA sequence: TGCAGCGTTGAAGGGGCAGAGTCCTACGAGCAGTACTTC.

The V call is TRBV25-1, the J call TRBJ1-1; D is undetermined. Germline CDR1 MGHDK, CDR2 SYGVNS. This CDR3 has 13 amino acids. Trimming removed 4 bases at V and 1 base at J, with 7 bases between. The CDR3, as DNA: TGTGCCAGCAGTGGCCCTGGGAACACTGAAGCTTTCTTT. Translated: CASSGPGNTEAFF.

CDR3 nucleotides: TGCGCCAGCAGCCAAGGGAAGTACTCCTACAATGAGCAGTTCTTC. It translates to CASSQGKYSYNEQFF. The rearrangement joins TRBV4-1 to TRBJ2-1; no definite D call. CDR3 length: 15 amino acids. V dropped 1 base and J dropped 0 bases, with 7 bases sitting between them. Looked up from germline, CDR1 is MGHRA and CDR2 is YSYEKL.

The rearrangement links TRBV4-1 to TRBJ1-5, with a tentative D call TRBD1 (6 bases). V lost 0 bases and J 0 bases, leaving 15 bases between the germline ends. Per germline, CDR1 MGHRA and CDR2 YSYEKL. This CDR3 region has 18 residues. The CDR3 sequence is CASSQDSRTDYSNQPQHF. The CDR3, as DNA: TGCGCCAGCAGCCAAGATAGTAGGACAGATTATAGCAATCAGCCCCAGCATTTT.

The chain couples TRBV6-5 to TRBJ1-1, with no clear D. Per the germline V gene, CDR1 is MNHEY and CDR2 is SVGAGI. The V and J ends lost 2 bases and 7 bases respectively, with 8 bases between them. The CDR3 sequence is 12 residues long. For the CDR3, the DNA is TGTGCCAGCAGTTACGATAGGCATGAAGCTTTCTTT. This sequence encodes CASSYDRHEAFF.

V usage is TRBV27 and J usage is TRBJ1-2; D might be TRBD1 (5 bases). Trimming pared 2 bases from V and 0 bases from J, leaving 10 bases between. This CDR3 is 15 amino acids long. Germline CDR1 MNHEY, CDR2 SMNVEV (reference sequence). The CDR3 DNA is TGTGCCAGCAGTTTAGGGACGCCCTCTAACTATGGCTACACCTTC. Amino acid sequence: CASSLGTPSNYGYTF.

The gene calls are TRBV30 and TRBJ1-2; unclear D gene. The CDR3 runs 9 residues. The germline V gene has CDR1 GTSNPN and CDR2 SVGIG (reference sequence). Trimming stripped 7 bases from V and 8 bases from J, with 8 bases between. This CDR3 is CASEQGYTF. DNA of the CDR3: TGTGCCTCCGAGCAGGGCTACACCTTC.